One sample yielded the 11 T cell receptor beta chains listed below, sequenced in a study of CD8 T cells in ankylosing spondylitis. TCRdb analysed the 5' RACE reads with MiXCR anew, one entry per CDR3 protein. The profile covers 39,000 or so distinct CDR3 sequences, with over 2.5% appearing a single time and roughly 2.8% taken by the ten largest. Sequencing was performed on blood, either unsorted or a sorted T cell fraction (not recorded which). The receptors originated from a male donor with ankylosing spondylitis or in good health (not recorded which).

In its sample, this clonotype ranks as medium-sized. The chain recombines TRBV9 with TRBJ2-1; no reliable D call. The CDR3 extends over 13 amino acids. Germline CDR1 SGDLS, CDR2 YYNGEE. V was shortened by 4 bases and J by 9 bases, with 14 bases between the two germline ends. Written as DNA, the CDR3 is TGTGCCAGCAGCCCAGGACCCCCGCTTGAGCAGTTCTTC. This gives the protein CASSPGPPLEQFF.

This clonotype was found many times. V and J are TRBV9 and TRBJ2-1, with D perhaps being TRBD1 or TRBD2 (5 bases each). With 0 bases removed from V and 6 bases from J, the gap between germline ends came to 13 bases. The germline CDR1 and CDR2 sequences are SGDLS and YYNGEE. The CDR3 runs 15 residues. The CDR3 coding sequence is TGTGCCAGCAGCGTAGGGATGGGGGTCCTCAATGAGCAGTTCTTC. It specifies CASSVGMGVLNEQFF.

Only a few counts were recorded for this clonotype. CDR3 amino acids: CASSVAALAGGPDNEQFF. CDR3 bases: TGTGCCAGCAGCGTAGCCGCCTTGGCGGGAGGGCCCGACAATGAGCAGTTCTTC. This chain joins TRBV9 and TRBJ2-1; 9 bases match TRBD2. Germline V gene data show CDR1 as SGDLS and CDR2 as YYNGEE. V was pared by 0 bases and J by 5 bases, with 12 bases of the junction left unmatched. This CDR3 comprises 18 residues.

The table lists this clonotype with many counts. This chain uses TRBV9 with TRBJ2-2, with 9 bases identical to TRBD1. V lost 6 bases and J lost 4; bases outside the gene matches: 7. Germline V gene lookup returns CDR1 SGDLS and CDR2 YYNGEE. The CDR3 consists of 15 residues. The CDR3 bases are TGTGCCAGCAAGGAGGGGACAGGGTTCACCGGGGAGCTGTTTTTT. Translation: CASKEGTGFTGELFF. Full variable domain (rest looked up from reference TRBV9 and TRBJ2-2): DSGVTQTPKHLITATGQRVTLRCSPRSGDLSVYWYQQSLDQGLQFLIQYYNGEERAKGNILERFSAQQFPDLHSELNLSSLELGDSALYFCASKEGTGFTGELFFGEGSRLTVL.

This clonotype was counted ten times or more. The chain uses TRBV9 and TRBJ2-2; D call uncertain. V lost 2 bases to trimming and J lost 4 bases, with 12 bases between them. This CDR3 contains 15 residues. Germline V gene lookup returns CDR1 SGDLS and CDR2 YYNGEE. The CDR3 is CASSVDLVITGELFF. CDR3 coding DNA: TGTGCCAGCAGCGTCGATCTCGTCATCACCGGGGAGCTGTTTTTT.

The table lists this clonotype with many counts. The chain recombines TRBV9 with TRBJ2-1, with D possibly being TRBD2 (7 bases). In germline, CDR1 is SGDLS, CDR2 YYNGEE. V was pared by 2 bases and J by 5 bases, with 20 bases between. The CDR3 has 17 amino acids. DNA of the CDR3: TGTGCCAGCAGCGTTCGGCCAGCAAAGGGGGGGAACAATGAGCAGTTCTTC. Its translation: CASSVRPAKGGNNEQFF.

This clonotype was observed at least ten times. This chain uses TRBV9 with TRBJ2-2, with D possibly TRBD2 on 7 matching bases. The CDR3 runs 18 residues. Germline CDR1 is SGDLS and CDR2 is YYNGEE. V was cut by 1 base and J by 4 bases, with 20 bases left in between. CDR3 loop: CASSVSPRAGAPTGELFF. The CDR3 region has the DNA TGTGCCAGCAGCGTATCCCCCCGCGCGGGGGCCCCCACCGGGGAGCTGTTTTTT.

The table lists this clonotype with many counts. V gene TRBV9 combines with J gene TRBJ2-1, with D perhaps matching TRBD2 (6 bases). The germline gives CDR1 SGDLS, CDR2 YYNGEE. This CDR3 has 17 amino acids. V was clipped by 3 bases and J by 8 bases, with 24 bases between them. CDR3 coding DNA: TGTGCCAGCAGCGACCCTGCTAGCGCGCCGTTGGGCCATGAGCAGTTCTTC. It translates to CASSDPASAPLGHEQFF.

In this sample, this clonotype turned up many times. The V and J genes are TRBV9 and TRBJ2-1, with 7 nucleotides matching TRBD1. In germline, CDR1 is SGDLS, CDR2 YYNGEE. V gave up 0 bases and J gave up 2 bases; unmatched junction bases: 2. The CDR3 loop spans 15 amino acids. CDR3 DNA: TGTGCCAGCAGCGTAGAGGGGACAGCCTACAATGAGCAGTTCTTC. Its translation: CASSVEGTAYNEQFF.

This clonotype appeared many times. The chain employs TRBV9 and TRBJ1-1; tentative D call: TRBD1 (6 bases). V shed 6 bases and J shed 3 bases, with 18 bases lying between them. The germline V gene encodes CDR1 SGDLS and CDR2 YYNGEE. The CDR3 spans 15 residues. This chain's CDR3 is CASTRGWESHTEAFF. As DNA, the CDR3 is TGTGCCAGCACCAGGGGTTGGGAGAGTCACACTGAAGCTTTCTTT.

This clonotype was seen many times. The chain uses TRBV9 and TRBJ1-1; perhaps TRBD1 as D (5 bases). V was trimmed by 0 bases and J by 1 base, leaving 10 bases between them. Germline V gives CDR1 SGDLS, CDR2 YYNGEE. This CDR3 comprises 15 residues. The CDR3 DNA reads as TGTGCCAGCAGCGTAGGTGTCGACAGGAACACTGAAGCTTTCTTT. It encodes CASSVGVDRNTEAFF.